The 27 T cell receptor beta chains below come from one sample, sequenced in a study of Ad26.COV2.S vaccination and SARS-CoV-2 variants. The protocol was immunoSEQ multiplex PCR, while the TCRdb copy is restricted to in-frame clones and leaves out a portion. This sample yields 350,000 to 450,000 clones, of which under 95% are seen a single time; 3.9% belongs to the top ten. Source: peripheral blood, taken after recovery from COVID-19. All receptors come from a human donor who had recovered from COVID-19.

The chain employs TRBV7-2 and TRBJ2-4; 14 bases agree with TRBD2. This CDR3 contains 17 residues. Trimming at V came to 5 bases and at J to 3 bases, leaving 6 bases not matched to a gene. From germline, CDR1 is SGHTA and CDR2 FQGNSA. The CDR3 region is CASSDGLAGGGKNIQYF. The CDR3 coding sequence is TGTGCCAGCAGCGACGGACTAGCGGGGGGAGGCAAAAACATTCAGTACTTC.

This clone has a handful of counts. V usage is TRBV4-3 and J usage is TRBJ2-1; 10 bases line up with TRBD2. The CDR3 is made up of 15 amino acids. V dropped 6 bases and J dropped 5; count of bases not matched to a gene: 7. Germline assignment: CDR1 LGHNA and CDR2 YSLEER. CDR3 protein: CASSPSGGDNNEQFF. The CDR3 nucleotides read TGCGCCAGCAGTCCAAGCGGGGGGGATAACAATGAGCAGTTCTTC.

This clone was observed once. The CDR3 nucleotides are TGTGCCAGCAGCTTGCCCCCCCGCGGCATTCAAAACATTCAGTACTTC. Amino acid sequence: CASSLPPRGIQNIQYF. The genes are TRBV5-6 and TRBJ2-4; D unclear. With 1 base removed from V and 5 bases from J, the gap between germline ends came to 16 bases. The CDR3 has 16 amino acids. CDR1 and CDR2 (germline): SGHDT, YYEEEE.

CDR3 DNA: TGCGCCAGCAGCTTGGCAACCGCGGGGGAAAAACTGTTTTTT. This gives the protein CASSLATAGEKLFF. V and J are TRBV5-1 and TRBJ1-4; D call uncertain. Germline CDR1 reads SGHRS; CDR2 reads YFSETQ. The CDR3 is made up of 14 amino acids. With 0 bases removed from V and 8 bases from J, the gap between germline ends came to 11 bases. The full variable domain, with the rest looked up from reference TRBV5-1 and TRBJ1-4, is KAGVTQTPRYLIKTRGQQVTLSCSPISGHRSVSWYQQTPGQGLQFLFEYFSETQRNKGNFPGRFSGRQFSNSRSEMNVSTLELGDSALYLCASSLATAGEKLFFGSGTQLSVL.

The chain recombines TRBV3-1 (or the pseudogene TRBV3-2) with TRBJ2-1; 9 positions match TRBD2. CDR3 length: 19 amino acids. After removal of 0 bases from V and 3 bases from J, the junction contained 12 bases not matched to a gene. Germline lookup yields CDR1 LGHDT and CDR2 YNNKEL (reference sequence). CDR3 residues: CASSQDFLPAGGGYNEQFF. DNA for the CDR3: TGTGCCAGCAGCCAAGATTTTCTCCCTGCGGGGGGGGGCTACAATGAGCAGTTCTTC.

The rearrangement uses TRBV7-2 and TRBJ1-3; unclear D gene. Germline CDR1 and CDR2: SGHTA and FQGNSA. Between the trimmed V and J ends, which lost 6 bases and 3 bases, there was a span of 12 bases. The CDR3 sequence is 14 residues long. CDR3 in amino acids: CASRPTGFGNTIYF. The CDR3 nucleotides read TGTGCCAGCAGACCCACGGGCTTTGGAAACACCATATATTTT. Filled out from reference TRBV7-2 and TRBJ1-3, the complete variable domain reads GAGVSQSPSNKVTEKGKDVELRCDPISGHTALYWYRQSLGQGLEFLIYFQGNSAPDKSGLPSDRFSAERTGGSVSTLTIQRTQQEDSAVYLCASRPTGFGNTIYFGEGSWLTVV.

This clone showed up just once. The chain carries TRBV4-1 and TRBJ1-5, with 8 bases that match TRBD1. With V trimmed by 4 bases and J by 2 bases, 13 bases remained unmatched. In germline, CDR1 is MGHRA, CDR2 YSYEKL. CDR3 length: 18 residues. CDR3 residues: CASSRWTGPQSRNQPQHF. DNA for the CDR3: TGCGCCAGCAGCCGTTGGACAGGGCCCCAATCCCGCAATCAGCCCCAGCATTTT.

Written as DNA, the CDR3 is TGTGCCAGCAGCTCCCCTACTTACAGGGGGCGGGGAGGCTACACCTTC. Protein product: CASSSPTYRGRGGYTF. The genes are TRBV5-4 and TRBJ1-2; 9 bases line up with TRBD1. Germline V gene lookup returns CDR1 SGHNT and CDR2 YYREEE (reference sequence). The CDR3 sequence is 16 residues long. V lost 3 bases and J lost 8; bases outside the gene matches: 14.

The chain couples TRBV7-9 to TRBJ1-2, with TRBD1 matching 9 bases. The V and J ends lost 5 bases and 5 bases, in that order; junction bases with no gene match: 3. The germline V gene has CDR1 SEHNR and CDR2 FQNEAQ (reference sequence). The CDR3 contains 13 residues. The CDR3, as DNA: TGTGCCAGCAGCCTTGGGACAGGGTATGGCTACACCTTC. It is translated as CASSLGTGYGYTF.

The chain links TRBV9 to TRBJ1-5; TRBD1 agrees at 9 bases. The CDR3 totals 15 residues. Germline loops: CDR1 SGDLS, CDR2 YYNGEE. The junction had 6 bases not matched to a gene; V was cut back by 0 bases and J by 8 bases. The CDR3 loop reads CASSVGGTGIEPQHF. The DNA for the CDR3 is TGTGCCAGCAGCGTAGGGGGGACAGGGATTGAGCCCCAGCATTTT.

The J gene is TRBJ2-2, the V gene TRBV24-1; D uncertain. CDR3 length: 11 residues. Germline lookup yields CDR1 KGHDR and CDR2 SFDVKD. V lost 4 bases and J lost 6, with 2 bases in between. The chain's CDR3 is CATSDSGELFF. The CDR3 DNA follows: TGTGCCACCAGTGACTCCGGGGAGCTGTTTTTT.

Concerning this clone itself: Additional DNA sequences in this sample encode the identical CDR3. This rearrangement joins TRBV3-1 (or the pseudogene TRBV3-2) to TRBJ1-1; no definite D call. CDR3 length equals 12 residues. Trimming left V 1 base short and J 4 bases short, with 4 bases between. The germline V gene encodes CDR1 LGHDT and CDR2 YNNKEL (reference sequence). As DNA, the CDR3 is TGTGCCAGCAGCCAAGGGGGCACTGAAGCTTTCTTT. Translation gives CASSQGGTEAFF.

The CDR3 DNA sequence: TGCAGCGTTAGCTCCAGCTCCTACGAGCAGTACTTC. Its translation is CSVSSSSYEQYF. The rearrangement links TRBV29-1 to TRBJ2-7; no clear D. CDR1 and CDR2 from the germline V gene are SQVTM and ANQGSEA. V dropped 5 bases and J dropped 0 bases, with 8 bases sitting between them. This CDR3 has 12 amino acids.

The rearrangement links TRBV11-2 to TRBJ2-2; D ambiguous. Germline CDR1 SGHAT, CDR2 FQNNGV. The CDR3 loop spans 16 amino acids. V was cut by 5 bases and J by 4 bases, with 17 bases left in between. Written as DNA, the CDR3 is TGTGCCAGCAGCCCCGGTTGGGCGTTTATCACCGGGGAGCTGTTTTTT. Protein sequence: CASSPGWAFITGELFF.

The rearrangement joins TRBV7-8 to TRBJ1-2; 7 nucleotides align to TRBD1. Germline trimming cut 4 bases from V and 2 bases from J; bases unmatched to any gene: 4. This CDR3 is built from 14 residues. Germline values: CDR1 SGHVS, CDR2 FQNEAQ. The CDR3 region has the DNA TGTGCCAGCAGCTATGAGACAGGGAACTATGGCTACACCTTC. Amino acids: CASSYETGNYGYTF.

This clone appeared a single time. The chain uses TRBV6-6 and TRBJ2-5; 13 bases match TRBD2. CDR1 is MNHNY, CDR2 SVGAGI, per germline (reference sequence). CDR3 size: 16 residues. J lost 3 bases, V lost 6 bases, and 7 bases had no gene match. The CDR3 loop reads CASRQPGLAGEETQYF. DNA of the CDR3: TGTGCCAGCAGACAACCCGGACTAGCGGGGGAAGAGACCCAGTACTTC.

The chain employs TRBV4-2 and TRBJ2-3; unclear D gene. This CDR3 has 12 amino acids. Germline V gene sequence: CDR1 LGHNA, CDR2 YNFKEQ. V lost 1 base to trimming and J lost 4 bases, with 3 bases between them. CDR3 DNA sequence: TGTGCCAGCAGCCAAGCCCCAGATACGCAGTATTTT. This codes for CASSQAPDTQYF.

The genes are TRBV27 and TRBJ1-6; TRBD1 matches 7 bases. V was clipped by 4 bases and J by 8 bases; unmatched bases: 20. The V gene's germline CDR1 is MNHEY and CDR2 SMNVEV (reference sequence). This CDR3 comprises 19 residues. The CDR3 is CASSSARVTGAEVYSPLHF. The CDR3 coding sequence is TGTGCCAGCAGTTCCGCCCGCGTAACAGGGGCCGAAGTGTATTCACCCCTCCACTTT.

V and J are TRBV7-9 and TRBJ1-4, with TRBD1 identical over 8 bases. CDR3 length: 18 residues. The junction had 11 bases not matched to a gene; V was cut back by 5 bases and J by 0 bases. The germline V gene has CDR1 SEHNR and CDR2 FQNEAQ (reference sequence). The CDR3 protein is CASSGPWTGTTTNEKLFF. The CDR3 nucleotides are TGTGCCAGCAGCGGCCCTTGGACAGGGACGACAACTAATGAAAAACTGTTTTTT.

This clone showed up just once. The CDR3 DNA reads as TGTGCCAGCAGTAACAGGGGAGGGTGGGATGGCTACACCTTC. It is translated as CASSNRGGWDGYTF. J is TRBJ1-2 and V is TRBV6-5; 7 bases line up with TRBD1. CDR1 and CDR2 from the germline V gene are MNHEY and SVGAGI. V was clipped by 5 bases and J by 6 bases; unmatched bases: 9. The length of the CDR3 is 14 residues.

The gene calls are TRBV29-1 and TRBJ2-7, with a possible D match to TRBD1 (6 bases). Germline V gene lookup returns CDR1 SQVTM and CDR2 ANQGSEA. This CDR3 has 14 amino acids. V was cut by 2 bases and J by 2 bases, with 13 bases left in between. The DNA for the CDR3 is TGCAGCGTTGAATTGCCGACAGGCCCCTACGAGCAGTACTTC. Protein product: CSVELPTGPYEQYF.

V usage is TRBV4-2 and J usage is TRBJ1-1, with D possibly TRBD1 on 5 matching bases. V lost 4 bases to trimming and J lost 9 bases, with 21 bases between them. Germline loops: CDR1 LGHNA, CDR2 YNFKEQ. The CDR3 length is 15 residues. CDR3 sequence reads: CASSPRVEPDRKAFF. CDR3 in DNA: TGTGCCAGCAGCCCCAGGGTAGAGCCAGACCGGAAAGCTTTCTTT.

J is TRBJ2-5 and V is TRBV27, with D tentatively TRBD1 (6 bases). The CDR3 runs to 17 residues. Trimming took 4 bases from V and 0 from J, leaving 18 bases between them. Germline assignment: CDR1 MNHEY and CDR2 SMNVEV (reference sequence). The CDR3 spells CASSSGTPLTYQETQYF. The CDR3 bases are TGTGCCAGCAGTTCCGGGACACCGCTTACGTACCAAGAGACCCAGTACTTC.

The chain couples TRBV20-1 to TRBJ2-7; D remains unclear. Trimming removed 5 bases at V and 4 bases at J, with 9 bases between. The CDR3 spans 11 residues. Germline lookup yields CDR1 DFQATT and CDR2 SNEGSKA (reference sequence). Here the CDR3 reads CSAPTSYEQYF. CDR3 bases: TGCAGTGCTCCAACGAGTTACGAGCAGTACTTC.

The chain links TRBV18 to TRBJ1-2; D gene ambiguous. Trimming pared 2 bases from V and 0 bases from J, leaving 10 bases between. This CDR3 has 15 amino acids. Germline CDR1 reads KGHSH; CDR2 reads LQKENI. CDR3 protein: CASSPAYPTNYGYTF. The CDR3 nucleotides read TGTGCCAGCTCACCAGCCTACCCGACTAACTATGGCTACACCTTC.

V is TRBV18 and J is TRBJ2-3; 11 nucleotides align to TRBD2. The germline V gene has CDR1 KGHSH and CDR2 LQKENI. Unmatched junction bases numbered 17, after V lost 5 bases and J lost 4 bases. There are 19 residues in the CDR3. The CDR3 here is CASSGLAGHEGVRSDTQYF. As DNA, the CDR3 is TGTGCCAGCTCAGGACTAGCGGGCCATGAGGGTGTTCGGTCAGATACGCAGTATTTT.

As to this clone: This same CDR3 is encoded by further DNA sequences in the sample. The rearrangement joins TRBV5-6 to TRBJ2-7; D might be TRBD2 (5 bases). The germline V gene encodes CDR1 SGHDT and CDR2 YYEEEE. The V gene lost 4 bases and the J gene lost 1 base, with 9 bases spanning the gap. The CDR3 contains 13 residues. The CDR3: CASSPGLSYEQYF. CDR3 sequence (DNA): TGTGCCAGCAGCCCCGGACTTTCCTACGAGCAGTACTTC.